This entry is about one T cell receptor beta chain. Its specificity is unknown. At one boundary the junction diverges from the germline segment, which might be a read error. The CDR3 contains 18 residues. Per the germline V gene, CDR1 is LGHNA and CDR2 is YNFKEQ. The record originates from a study of tumor-infiltrating lymphocytes in primary liver carcinoma. Co-extraction of RNA and DNA was performed on roughly 20-33 mg of unsorted bulk tissue. Per tumor, sampling covered five separate regions. Each tumor sample had over 75% viable tumor cells. Study-wide results and caveats: The study found a significantly higher top-250-clone fraction in tumors than in blood (p = 0.039).

The investigators made TCR beta cDNA from about 0.45 ug total RNA, using a constant-region primer. Three nested multiplex PCR rounds, a slightly modified ARM-PCR method, built the TCR beta libraries. The study ran its first two PCR rounds for around 9 cycles each, using TRBV1-TRBV30 forward primers and a C-beta reverse primer. A single record per CDR3 protein comes from TCRdb applying MiXCR to the multiplex PCR reads. The repertoire holds about 59,000 distinct CDR3 sequences, with over 65% as singletons. The TCR sequence derives from a man aged 35 to 55 with primary liver carcinoma and hepatitis B virus infection. Sequencing was done on a sample of liver tumor tissue from sampling region 2. The subset: tumor region T2, inferior pole. This chain joins TRBV4-2 and TRBJ2-3, with D perhaps matching TRBD2 (6 bases). As DNA, the CDR3 is TGTGCCAGCAGCCAAGTGGCGCCTCTAACGGGAGCGACAGATATGCAGTATTTT. It yields the protein CASSQVAPLTGATDMQYF.